This T cell receptor beta chain is drawn from a study of blood T cell repertoires in COVID-19. Generated by immunoSEQ multiplex PCR, the TCRdb table keeps only in-frame clones and is missing some. The repertoire holds about 350,000 clones, with roughly 90% as singletons. Input material: peripheral blood. The receptor comes from a woman aged 60-75 years with COVID-19, enrolled during active disease.

The CDR3 sequence is CASTQSSYNSPLHF. The CDR3 region has the DNA TGTGCCAGTACACAGAGCTCCTATAATTCACCCCTCCACTTT. The chain is built from TRBV19 and TRBJ1-6; unclear D gene. This CDR3 contains 14 residues. Looked up from germline, CDR1 is LNHDA and CDR2 is SQIVND (reference sequence). Trimming stripped 7 bases from V and 0 bases from J, with 7 bases between.